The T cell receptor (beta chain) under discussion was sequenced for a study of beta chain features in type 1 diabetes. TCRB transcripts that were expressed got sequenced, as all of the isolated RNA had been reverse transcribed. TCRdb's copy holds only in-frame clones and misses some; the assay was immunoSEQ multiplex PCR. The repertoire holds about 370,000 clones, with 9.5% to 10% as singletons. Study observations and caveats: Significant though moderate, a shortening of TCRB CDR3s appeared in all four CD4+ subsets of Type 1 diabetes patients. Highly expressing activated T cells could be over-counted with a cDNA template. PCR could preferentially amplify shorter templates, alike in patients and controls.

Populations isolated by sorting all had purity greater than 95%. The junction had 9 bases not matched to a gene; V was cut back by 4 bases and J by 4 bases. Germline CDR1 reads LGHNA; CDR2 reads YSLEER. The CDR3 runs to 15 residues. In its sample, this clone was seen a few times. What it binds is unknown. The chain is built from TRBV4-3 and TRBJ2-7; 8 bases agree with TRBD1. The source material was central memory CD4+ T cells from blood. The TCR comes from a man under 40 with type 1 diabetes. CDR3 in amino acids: CASSLRTGWVYEQYF. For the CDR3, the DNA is TGCGCCAGCAGCCTTCGGACAGGGTGGGTTTACGAGCAGTACTTC.